Given below is one T cell receptor (beta chain) in context. There is no known antigen for this receptor. There are no base qualities to consult, and no much larger clone falls within one base. Donors formed part of the validation cohort, which comprised fewer than 150 subjects and was distinct from the first cohort of under 850 subjects. The sample originates from a study of cytomegalovirus exposure and HLA in healthy donors (TCRdb year 2017). Study-level background: The 666 repertoires of the first cohort and the roughly 120 validation repertoires were produced on the same platform, according to a later analysis. The study aimed to test whether signatures of past pathogen exposure could be identified by cataloging public T cell receptors. Along with the 666-subject first cohort, a separate validation cohort of over a hundred different subjects was used. To predict cytomegalovirus infection status, the study brought together high-throughput TCR immunosequencing, statistical association of individual TCRs with disease status, and machine learning.

Library creation used the immunoSEQ multiplex PCR assay. The study's processing was this. A statistical classification framework was built for diagnosing cytomegalovirus status from the catalog of TCR beta chain sequences. The table comes from immuneACCESS by way of TCRdb, which keeps in-frame sequences with V and J called. Part of the clones is missing from these tables; in studies checked, under half for an unresolved V gene and the rest for unknown reasons. V, J and clone size are those of that table, while D and trimming were read from the DNA. The sample table lists approximately 99,000 clones, around 82% of them with a count of one. The ten most abundant clones make up 3% to 3.5% of the sample. Paper-wide results and their limitations: A later analysis had no HLA typing for the validation cohort, so co-occurrence there was scored across all 130 or so repertoires. The classifier was reported to diagnose cytomegalovirus status with high specificity and sensitivity in both the original and validation cohorts. In vitro tests confirmed that a few of the cytomegalovirus-associated TCR beta chains recognize cytomegalovirus antigens. A later analysis found that TCRs clustered in the first cohort also tended to co-occur in the 120 validation repertoires, with 94% of cluster scores above 0. Across donors, most TCR sequences were observed very rarely, whereas some public TCRs were present in many individuals. In the study, 150 to 200 TCR beta chains were listed as associated with cytomegalovirus. It was suggested by the authors that the approach could potentially be generalized to other disease states and immunological phenotypes.

Ends trimmed: V by 5 bases, J by 4 bases; bases unmatched to a gene: 3. The germline V gene (reference sequence) yields MNHEY for CDR1 and SMNVEV for CDR2. The CDR3 runs 14 residues from the cysteine to the phenylalanine. The retained sequence is limited to the CDR3, 42 bases, with the frame set at the first base. Rearrangement joined TRBV27 to TRBJ1-5, with 9 central nucleotides matching TRBD1. Material: PBMCs. The TCR sequence derives from a woman in her late teens or twenties in good health and CMV-seronegative. In nucleotides, the sequence is TGTGCCAGCAGTCCAGGACAGGGGAATCAGCCCCAGCATTTT. The translation is CASSPGQGNQPQHF.